The 9 T cell receptor beta chains in this list originate from one sample, sequenced in a study of neurological immune-mediated disorders. TCRdb re-derived calls from the 5' RACE reads in MiXCR, one entry per CDR3 protein. The table records about 60,000 distinct CDR3 sequences, roughly 3.5% of them present only once. The sample consisted of PBMCs. The receptors come from a woman aged 55-69 years with multiple sclerosis.

This clonotype showed up just a few times. This sequence joins TRBV15 and TRBJ1-3, with TRBD1 as a possible D gene (6 bases). CDR1 is LNHNV and CDR2 is YYDKDF in the germline V gene (reference sequence). V was pared by 0 bases and J by 4 bases, with 16 bases between. This CDR3 contains 17 residues. Here the CDR3 DNA reads TGTGCCACCAGCAGAGAGAGGGGGGTTGTGCCAGGAAACACCATATATTTT. This gives the protein CATSRERGVVPGNTIYF.

There are many counts of this clonotype. V usage is TRBV4-1 and J usage is TRBJ2-7; the D call may be TRBD1 or TRBD2 (5 bases each). Looked up from germline, CDR1 is MGHRA and CDR2 is YSYEKL. This CDR3 spans 16 amino acids. V shed 4 bases and J shed 6 bases, with 22 bases lying between them. The CDR3 sequence: CASSRRGTRRMGEQYF. The CDR3 DNA reads as TGCGCCAGCAGCCGCCGAGGGACCCGGAGGATGGGCGAGCAGTACTTC.

This clonotype was picked up many times. The rearrangement links TRBV10-3 to TRBJ1-6; a possible D gene is TRBD1 (6 bases). This CDR3 contains 14 residues. CDR1 and CDR2 from the germline V gene are ENHRY and SYGVKD. With 5 bases removed from V and 9 bases from J, the gap between germline ends came to 14 bases. CDR3 DNA sequence: TGTGCCATCAGTCCCAGGGGATCCACTTCACCCCTCCACTTT. This translates into CAISPRGSTSPLHF.

This clonotype showed up many times. The V gene is TRBV20-1, the J gene TRBJ1-1; perhaps TRBD1 as D (5 bases). The germline CDR1 and CDR2 sequences are DFQATT and SNEGSKA (reference sequence). V dropped 5 bases and J dropped 1 base, with 14 bases sitting between them. The CDR3 is 14 residues long. The CDR3 loop is CSAGSDRSNTEAFF. The CDR3, as DNA: TGCAGTGCTGGATCCGACAGATCGAACACTGAAGCTTTCTTT.

This clonotype was counted a few times. A much larger clone differs from this one at a single base, so this may be a read error. The CDR3 end shows no conserved phenylalanine or tryptophan, and so a read error is likely. The chain has TRBV29-1 and TRBJ2-1; 9 nucleotides agree with TRBD1. The V and J ends lost 7 bases and 9 bases, in that order; junction bases with no gene match: 10. Germline loops: CDR1 SQVTM, CDR2 ANQGSEA. The CDR3 length is 13 residues. The CDR3 DNA sequence: TGCAGCGCCGAAGGACAGGGGTTGGCTGAGCAGTTCTGC. This sequence encodes CSAEGQGLAEQFC.

This clonotype was seen at least ten times. The rearrangement uses TRBV12-3 or TRBV12-4 and TRBJ2-1, with D possibly TRBD1 on 6 matching bases. The CDR3 runs to 16 residues. Trimming pared 6 bases from V and 7 bases from J, leaving 22 bases between. The CDR3 DNA is TGTGCCAGCAGGGGATCCGGGACATGGGGAATGAATGAGCAGTTCTTC. Amino acids: CASRGSGTWGMNEQFF.

This clonotype was detected ten times or more. The rearrangement links TRBV20-1 to TRBJ2-7; D unclear. The CDR3 runs 13 residues. V shed 0 bases and J shed 4 bases, with 10 bases lying between them. Per germline, CDR1 DFQATT and CDR2 SNEGSKA (reference sequence). The CDR3 sequence is CSAREERKYEQYF. CDR3 coding DNA: TGCAGTGCTAGAGAAGAGCGTAAGTACGAGCAGTACTTC.

Ten or more counts support this clonotype. The V and J genes are TRBV20-1 and TRBJ2-7; TRBD2 matches at 9 bases. The trim removed 5 bases at V and 3 bases at J, leaving 5 bases unmatched. Germline CDR1 reads DFQATT; CDR2 reads SNEGSKA (reference sequence). This CDR3 is 13 amino acids long. This CDR3 is CSALAGSRYEQYF. CDR3 nucleotide sequence: TGCAGTGCTCTAGCGGGAAGTCGCTACGAGCAGTACTTC.

This clonotype was observed a few times. A much larger clone is a single base away; this may be a read error. This CDR3 reads CDSSWDLGEQYF. CDR3 coding DNA: TGTGACAGCAGCTGGGACTTGGGCGAGCAGTACTTC. The chain carries TRBV7-2 and TRBJ2-7; TRBD2 is a possible D gene (6 bases). The V gene's germline CDR1 is SGHTA and CDR2 FQGNSA. The CDR3 is 12 residues long.